Listed below are T cell receptor beta chains from one sample, sequenced in a study of a mutant IDH1 vaccine in newly diagnosed glioma. The data were produced by immunoSEQ multiplex PCR, yet TCRdb's version contains in-frame clones alone and is incomplete. The sample includes around 37,000 clones, roughly 89% seen only once; the top ten take 15% to 20%. Source: PBMCs, taken from a glioma patient treated with radiotherapy, temozolomide or both. Receptors originate from a man aged 18 to 29 with glioma. Each CDR3 is given with its conserved first and last residue. D genes are given only for firm matches. Size is omitted from some rows. Given values are once, few, many or a class for expanded clones.

J: TRBJ1-5; size: NA; D: NA; V: TRBV7-2; DNA: TGTGCCAGCAGCTTAGGGAACAGCGCCAATCAGCCCCAGCATTTT; CDR3: CASSLGNSANQPQHF
J: TRBJ1-5; size: NA; D: NA; V: TRBV7-8; DNA: TGTGCCAGCAGCTTAGGAGGGGGGCAGCCCCAGCATTTT; CDR3: CASSLGGGQPQHF
J: TRBJ2-5; size: NA; D: NA; V: TRBV29-1; DNA: TGCAGCGTGAAGAAGGTCGGGGGCCTACTTGAGACCCAGTACTTC; CDR3: CSVKKVGGLLETQYF
J: TRBJ2-5; size: NA; D: NA; V: TRBV5-4; DNA: TGTGCCAGCAGCTTGAACTCCCAAGAGACCCAGTACTTC; CDR3: CASSLNSQETQYF
J: TRBJ2-7; size: NA; D: NA; V: TRBV7-2; DNA: TGTGCCAGCAGCTCCCGTCGTGGTTACGAGCAGTACTTC; CDR3: CASSSRRGYEQYF
J: TRBJ2-2; size: NA; D: NA; V: TRBV7-2; DNA: TGTGCCAGCAGCCCCGCCGCGGGGCACACCGGGGAGCTGTTTTTT; CDR3: CASSPAAGHTGELFF
J: TRBJ1-2; size: NA; D: NA; V: TRBV28; DNA: TGTGCCAGCAGTCAAGCGTCTCGGGGCTATGGCTACACCTTC; CDR3: CASSQASRGYGYTF
J: TRBJ2-7; size: NA; D: NA; V: TRBV6-1; DNA: TGTGCCAGCGGCACGACAGGTCTTTCCTACGAGCAGTACTTC; CDR3: CASGTTGLSYEQYF
J: TRBJ1-2; size: NA; D: NA; V: TRBV2; DNA: TGTGCCAGCAGTGAAGATCTGGGGCCCTATGGCTACACCTTC; CDR3: CASSEDLGPYGYTF
J: TRBJ2-5; size: NA; D: NA; V: TRBV2; DNA: TGTGCCAGCAGTGTAGGCAGGGGCCAAGAGACCCAGTACTTC; CDR3: CASSVGRGQETQYF
J: TRBJ1-1; size: NA; D: NA; V: TRBV7-8; DNA: TGTGCCAGCAGCTTATATGGTAACACTGAAGCTTTCTTT; CDR3: CASSLYGNTEAFF
J: TRBJ2-5; size: NA; D: TRBD2; V: TRBV2; DNA: TGTGCCAGCAGTCGACTAGCGGGAGGCCAGGCGAAAGAGACCCAGTACTTC; CDR3: CASSRLAGGQAKETQYF
J: TRBJ2-2; size: once; D: TRBD2; V: TRBV19; DNA: TGTGCCAGTAGTATGCGGGAGACCACCGGGGAGCTGTTTTTT; CDR3: CASSMRETTGELFF
J: TRBJ2-5; size: NA; D: TRBD2; V: TRBV7-6; DNA: TGTGCCAGCAGCTTCGGGGGGGCACAAGAGACCCAGTACTTC; CDR3: CASSFGGAQETQYF
J: TRBJ1-1; size: NA; D: TRBD1; V: TRBV27; DNA: TGTGCCAGCAGTCTGCTCCCGGGACAGGGGAACACTGAAGCTTTCTTT; CDR3: CASSLLPGQGNTEAFF
J: TRBJ2-1; size: NA; D: TRBD1; V: TRBV6-6; DNA: TGTGCCAGCAGCTCGGGACAGGGGTGGGCCTACAATGAGCAGTTCTTC; CDR3: CASSSGQGWAYNEQFF
J: TRBJ1-1; size: NA; D: NA; V: TRBV4-3; DNA: TGCGCCAGCAGCCAGACTCACAGGTTTGGGTTTGAAGCTTTCTTT; CDR3: CASSQTHRFGFEAFF
J: TRBJ1-4; size: NA; D: NA; V: TRBV5-8; DNA: TGTGCCAGCAGCCTACCAGGGGAAACTAATGAAAAACTGTTTTTT; CDR3: CASSLPGETNEKLFF
J: TRBJ1-4; size: NA; D: NA; V: TRBV6-6; DNA: TGTGCCAGCTCTCCGGGACGGTCCAGCCGGAGTGAAAAACTGTTTTTT; CDR3: CASSPGRSSRSEKLFF
J: TRBJ2-5; size: NA; D: NA; V: TRBV2; DNA: TGTGCCAGCAGAAAAACTAGGGAAGAGACCCAGTACTTC; CDR3: CASRKTREETQYF
J: TRBJ1-1; size: few; D: NA; V: TRBV7-8; DNA: TGTGCCAGCAGCTTAGCAGGGGATGCAACTGAAGCTTTCTTT; CDR3: CASSLAGDATEAFF
J: TRBJ1-1; size: NA; D: NA; V: TRBV7-6; DNA: TGTGCCAGCAGCTCCCGTGGGACTGAAGCTTTCTTT; CDR3: CASSSRGTEAFF
J: TRBJ1-1; size: NA; D: NA; V: TRBV7-8; DNA: TGTGCCAGCAGATCCGGACTCGCGAACACTGAAGCTTTCTTT; CDR3: CASRSGLANTEAFF
J: TRBJ2-3; size: NA; D: NA; V: TRBV30; DNA: TGTGCCTGGAGTGTACTAGGGGTTACGCAGTATTTT; CDR3: CAWSVLGVTQYF
J: TRBJ2-7; size: NA; D: NA; V: TRBV29-1; DNA: TGCAGCGTTGGGGACTACGAGCAGTACTTC; CDR3: CSVGDYEQYF
J: TRBJ1-6; size: once; D: NA; V: TRBV5-1; DNA: TGCGCCAGCAGCTTGGTAGTCGGGGATGGTAATTCACCCCTCCACTTT; CDR3: CASSLVVGDGNSPLHF
J: TRBJ2-7; size: NA; D: TRBD2; V: TRBV4-2; DNA: TGTGCCAGCAGCCACGTCAGCGGGAGTGGTCCCCACGAGCAGTACTTC; CDR3: CASSHVSGSGPHEQYF
J: TRBJ2-2; size: NA; D: TRBD2; V: TRBV28; DNA: TGTGCCAGCAGTTTATATGCGGGAGGGGGAACCGGGGAGCTGTTTTTT; CDR3: CASSLYAGGGTGELFF
J: TRBJ2-3; size: NA; D: NA; V: TRBV10-1; DNA: TGCGCCAGCAGTGAGTCGGGACTCAGCACAGATACGCAGTATTTT; CDR3: CASSESGLSTDTQYF
J: TRBJ1-2; size: NA; D: NA; V: TRBV5-6; DNA: TGTGCCAGCAGCTTGGTCCCCAGGGGTGGCTACACCTTC; CDR3: CASSLVPRGGYTF
J: TRBJ1-2; size: NA; D: NA; V: TRBV7-2; DNA: TGTGCCAGCAGCCCCCAGAAATACTATGGCTACACCTTC; CDR3: CASSPQKYYGYTF
J: TRBJ2-7; size: NA; D: NA; V: TRBV27; DNA: TGTGCCAGCAGGGGGGGACTGGTTTCTTCCTACGAGCAGTACTTC; CDR3: CASRGGLVSSYEQYF
J: TRBJ1-5; size: few; D: NA; V: TRBV27; DNA: TGTGCCAGCAGTGCGGACGGGAGCGGGTTGCCCCAGCATTTT; CDR3: CASSADGSGLPQHF
J: TRBJ2-7; size: NA; D: TRBD1; V: TRBV4-2; DNA: TGTGCCAGCAGCCAAGAGGGACAGGGTTCCTACGAGCAGTACTTC; CDR3: CASSQEGQGSYEQYF
J: TRBJ2-5; size: NA; D: TRBD2; V: TRBV30; DNA: TGTGCCTGGAAGGGAGTTCGGACTAGCGGGAGGCAAGAGACCCAGTACTTC; CDR3: CAWKGVRTSGRQETQYF
J: TRBJ2-2; size: NA; D: NA; V: TRBV5-4; DNA: TGTGCCAGCAGGGATTCCACCGGGGAGCTGTTTTTT; CDR3: CASRDSTGELFF
J: TRBJ1-5; size: NA; D: TRBD1; V: TRBV30; DNA: TGTGCCTGGACGGGGGGGACAGGGGATCAGCCCCAGCATTTT; CDR3: CAWTGGTGDQPQHF
J: TRBJ1-1; size: NA; D: NA; V: TRBV4-3; DNA: TGCGCCAGCGCGGGGGGGCTGGGGAACACTGAAGCTTTCTTT; CDR3: CASAGGLGNTEAFF
J: TRBJ1-2; size: NA; D: TRBD1; V: TRBV15; DNA: TGTGCCACCAGCAGTCCGGGACAGCCTTGGAGAGGCTACACCTTC; CDR3: CATSSPGQPWRGYTF
J: TRBJ1-5; size: NA; D: TRBD1; V: TRBV7-2; DNA: TGTGCCAGCAGCCCAGGACAGGGGTTCAATCAGCCCCAGCATTTT; CDR3: CASSPGQGFNQPQHF
J: TRBJ2-3; size: NA; D: NA; V: TRBV10-2; DNA: TGCGCCAGCAGCCAGAGCGGCGATACGCAGTATTTT; CDR3: CASSQSGDTQYF
J: TRBJ1-2; size: NA; D: NA; V: TRBV30; DNA: TGTGCCTGGAGTGAAGGATATGGCTACACCTTC; CDR3: CAWSEGYGYTF